A single sample is the source of the 20 T cell receptor beta chains below, sequenced in a study of blood T cell repertoires in COVID-19. The table came from immunoSEQ multiplex PCR; TCRdb's copy has only in-frame clones and leaves some out. The sample consists of around 220,000 clones, roughly 76% of them appearing once. Sequences were obtained from peripheral blood. These receptors came from a human donor in a cohort sampled during active COVID-19.

This chain links TRBV18 with TRBJ2-1, with unresolved D. V was cut by 4 bases and J by 6 bases, with 7 bases left in between. Germline V gene sequence: CDR1 KGHSH, CDR2 LQKENI. This CDR3 is built from 12 residues. CDR3 sequence reads: CASSLNRNEQFF. DNA for the CDR3: TGTGCCAGCTCACTTAATCGCAATGAGCAGTTCTTC.

V usage is TRBV30 and J usage is TRBJ2-7; TRBD2 matches 11 bases. V shed 5 bases, J shed 3 bases, and the junction held 3 bases outside the gene matches. CDR3 length equals 13 residues. In germline, CDR1 is GTSNPN, CDR2 SVGIG (reference sequence). CDR3 nucleotides: TGTGCCTGGGGAGGGACTAGCGGCTACGAGCAGTACTTC. Its protein is CAWGGTSGYEQYF.

The V call is TRBV28, the J call TRBJ2-1; D is unresolved. This CDR3 has 11 residues. Per the germline V gene, CDR1 is MDHEN and CDR2 is SYDVKM. Trimming left V 6 bases short and J 16 bases short, with 16 bases between. The CDR3 DNA is TGTGCCAGCAGAAACTCAGGAAATCTATTCTTC. Translated, it gives CASRNSGNLFF.

The chain employs TRBV27 and TRBJ1-1; no firm D call. From germline, CDR1 is MNHEY and CDR2 SMNVEV (reference sequence). V was clipped by 2 bases and J by 4 bases, with 11 bases between them. The CDR3 covers 14 residues. DNA for the CDR3: TGTGCCAGCAGTTTAAAGGTGGGCATCACTGAAGCTTTCTTT. Residues: CASSLKVGITEAFF.

This clone was seen once. The chain recombines TRBV7-2 with TRBJ2-7, with 7 bases fitting TRBD1. Germline lookup yields CDR1 SGHTA and CDR2 FQGNSA. Unmatched junction bases numbered 9, after V lost 4 bases and J lost 0 bases. This CDR3 is built from 16 residues. CDR3 amino acids: CASSYMGQPRSYEQYF. CDR3 sequence (DNA): TGTGCCAGCAGCTATATGGGACAGCCACGCTCCTACGAGCAGTACTTC.

The chain carries TRBV3-1 (or the pseudogene TRBV3-2) and TRBJ2-5; 9 bases fit TRBD1. V gave up 5 bases and J gave up 5 bases; unmatched junction bases: 6. Germline assignment: CDR1 LGHDT and CDR2 YNNKEL (reference sequence). CDR3 length: 14 residues. CDR3 coding DNA: TGTGCCAGCAGCTGGGACAGGGCGGCGGAGACCCAGTACTTC. Translation: CASSWDRAAETQYF.

This clone has at least ten counts. This sample also contains other DNA sequences that code for the same CDR3. This sequence joins TRBV27 and TRBJ1-5; the D gene is possibly TRBD1 (5 bases). There are 14 residues in the CDR3. Trimming left V 2 bases short and J 3 bases short, with 8 bases between. Germline CDR1 and CDR2: MNHEY and SMNVEV (reference sequence). The CDR3 reads CASSLDSPNQPQHF. As DNA, the CDR3 is TGTGCCAGCAGTTTAGACAGTCCCAATCAGCCCCAGCATTTT.

The chain employs TRBV28 and TRBJ1-1; D ambiguous. In germline, CDR1 is MDHEN, CDR2 SYDVKM. V shed 6 bases and J shed 10 bases, with 15 bases lying between them. This CDR3 has 12 residues. The CDR3 loop reads CASSLLERRAFF. The CDR3 DNA reads TGTGCCAGCAGCTTGCTTGAGAGGAGAGCTTTCTTT.

The chain employs TRBV3-1 (or the pseudogene TRBV3-2) and TRBJ1-1, with TRBD1 identical over 10 bases. Germline V gene data show CDR1 as LGHDT and CDR2 as YNNKEL (reference sequence). This CDR3 comprises 15 residues. With V trimmed by 3 bases and J by 6 bases, 7 bases remained unmatched. CDR3 sequence reads: CASSHMGQGRPEAFF. The CDR3, as DNA: TGTGCCAGCAGCCATATGGGACAGGGGAGACCTGAAGCTTTCTTT.

The chain is built from TRBV7-9 and TRBJ2-3; no reliable D call. Trimming stripped 5 bases from V and 3 bases from J, with 3 bases between. Germline CDR1 SEHNR, CDR2 FQNEAQ (reference sequence). This CDR3 has 11 residues. CDR3 protein: CASSPTDTQYF. The DNA of the CDR3 is TGTGCCAGCAGCCCTACAGATACGCAGTATTTT.

CDR3 in amino acids: CASSLSGTRGTQYF. The CDR3, as DNA: TGTGCCAGCAGTTTATCCGGGACTAGGGGCACGCAGTATTTT. The J gene is TRBJ2-3, the V gene TRBV28, with TRBD2 identical over 8 bases. V lost 1 base to trimming and J lost 9 bases; unmatched junction nucleotides: 6. CDR1 MDHEN and CDR2 SYDVKM come from the germline V gene. The CDR3 extends over 14 amino acids.

A few counts support this clone. The chain has TRBV27 and TRBJ2-7; a weak D match, TRBD1 (6 bases). Germline CDR1 reads MNHEY; CDR2 reads SMNVEV (reference sequence). Between the trimmed V and J ends, which lost 4 bases and 1 base, there was a span of 14 bases. CDR3 length equals 15 residues. The CDR3 DNA reads TGTGCCAGCAGTTCACAGGGTCTGAGGTCCTACGAGCAGTACTTC. Translated: CASSSQGLRSYEQYF.

This clone was seen once. V usage is TRBV9 and J usage is TRBJ1-2; tentative D call: TRBD1 (6 bases). The CDR3 has 13 amino acids. V lost 5 bases and J 4 bases, leaving 12 bases between the germline ends. Germline V gene data show CDR1 as SGDLS and CDR2 as YYNGEE. The CDR3 DNA reads as TGTGCCAGCAGTTCAGGGGATGGCTATGGCTACACCTTC. Its translation is CASSSGDGYGYTF.

This chain links TRBV6-5 with TRBJ2-7, with 9 nucleotides matching TRBD1. The germline gives CDR1 MNHEY, CDR2 SVGAGI. V gave up 4 bases and J gave up 3 bases; unmatched junction bases: 7. The CDR3 totals 15 residues. In DNA, the CDR3 is TGTGCCAGCAGTTCCCCCCGGGACAGGGTCTACGAGCAGTACTTC. This codes for CASSSPRDRVYEQYF.

The chain employs TRBV7-3 and TRBJ2-3, with 13 bases aligning to TRBD2. Germline V gives CDR1 SGHTA, CDR2 FQGTGA. The CDR3 has 16 residues. Trimming at V came to 5 bases and at J to 3 bases, leaving 5 bases not matched to a gene. The CDR3 loop is CASSPGLAGETDTQYF. CDR3 sequence (DNA): TGTGCCAGCAGCCCAGGACTAGCGGGAGAGACAGATACGCAGTATTTT.

The chain uses TRBV29-1 and TRBJ1-1, with D hard to call. The CDR3 runs 12 residues. V was shortened by 1 base and J by 6 bases, with 9 bases between the two germline ends. Germline V lookup: CDR1 SQVTM, CDR2 ANQGSEA. The CDR3 here is CSVEVTPAEAFF. DNA for the CDR3: TGCAGCGTTGAAGTAACACCAGCTGAAGCTTTCTTT.

V and J are TRBV30 and TRBJ1-2, with D unresolved. Per the germline V gene, CDR1 is GTSNPN and CDR2 is SVGIG (reference sequence). Trimming cost V 2 bases and J 7 bases, with 17 bases left between them. This CDR3 is built from 14 residues. The DNA of the CDR3 is TGTGCCTGGAGTACCAACCTCGGCGGGAGTGGCTACACCTTC. Residues: CAWSTNLGGSGYTF.

This chain links TRBV6-5 with TRBJ2-7; tentatively, D is TRBD2 (6 bases). The V gene's germline CDR1 is MNHEY and CDR2 SVGAGI. The ends were cut back, 2 bases at V and 4 bases at J, with 9 bases in the middle. This CDR3 has 13 residues. CDR3: CASSYDSGYEQYF. Here the CDR3 DNA reads TGTGCCAGCAGTTACGATAGCGGTTACGAGCAGTACTTC.

The chain recombines TRBV18 with TRBJ2-2; TRBD1 might be the D (7 bases). The CDR3 is made up of 15 amino acids. The germline V and J ends were trimmed by 1 base and 5 bases, with 11 bases remaining between them. Germline V CDR1 and CDR2: KGHSH, LQKENI. The CDR3 DNA follows: TGTGCCAGCTCACCACAGACAGGGAGGACCGGGGAGCTGTTTTTT. It encodes CASSPQTGRTGELFF.

This clone was seen more than once but under ten times. This chain uses TRBV4-3 with TRBJ2-6, with a weak D call TRBD1 (5 bases). Trimming removed 1 base at V and 1 base at J, with 23 bases between. This CDR3 comprises 21 residues. Germline assignment: CDR1 LGHNA and CDR2 YSLEER. The CDR3 DNA is TGCGCCAGCAGCCAAGCCTCGCGACAGTCGAAAAGAGGATCTGGGGCCAACGTCCTGACTTTC. This sequence encodes CASSQASRQSKRGSGANVLTF.